The 18 T cell receptor beta chains presented below share a single source sample, sequenced in a study of cytomegalovirus exposure and HLA in healthy donors. A multiplex PCR was run with 60 Vbeta primers and 13 Jbeta primers. The protocol was immunoSEQ multiplex PCR, while the TCRdb copy is restricted to in-frame clones and leaves out a portion. There are 95,000 to 130,000 clones in the sample; 79% occur only once, and about 4.5% lies in the top ten. Sequenced sample: PBMCs. The receptors come from a man aged 25 to 40 in good health and CMV-seropositive.

The chain uses TRBV25-1 and TRBJ1-2; 10 bases match TRBD1. The germline V gene encodes CDR1 MGHDK and CDR2 SYGVNS. The CDR3 covers 16 residues. The junction had 6 bases not matched to a gene; V was cut back by 4 bases and J by 1 base. The DNA of the CDR3 is TGTGCCAGCAGTGGGGACAGGGGCGATGATAACTATGGCTACACCTTC. This gives the protein CASSGDRGDDNYGYTF.

The table lists this clone with a few counts. V and J are TRBV28 and TRBJ1-6; D is possibly TRBD1 (5 bases). Germline lookup yields CDR1 MDHEN and CDR2 SYDVKM. Trimming stripped 7 bases from V and 9 bases from J, with 16 bases between. CDR3 size: 14 residues. CDR3 region: CASNRPDIGSPLHF. The CDR3, as DNA: TGTGCCAGCAACAGGCCCGATATAGGTTCACCCCTCCACTTT.

The CDR3 is CASSTTRGGGKNIQYF. CDR3 in DNA: TGCGCCAGCAGTACAACGCGGGGGGGAGGCAAAAACATTCAGTACTTC. The rearrangement joins TRBV4-3 to TRBJ2-4; TRBD2 agrees at 9 bases. J was trimmed by 3 bases and V by 6 bases; bases with no gene match: 9. CDR1 is LGHNA and CDR2 is YSLEER in the germline V gene. The CDR3 is 16 amino acids.

The V gene is TRBV10-3, the J gene TRBJ1-3; TRBD1 matches at 7 bases. The CDR3 contains 17 residues. Germline V gives CDR1 ENHRY, CDR2 SYGVKD. J lost 0 bases, V lost 2 bases, and 7 bases had no gene match. Here the CDR3 DNA reads TGTGCCATCAGTGAGGGGACAGAGTGGAACTCTGGAAACACCATATATTTT. Protein: CAISEGTEWNSGNTIYF.

The chain's CDR3 is CASSFGGWGYTF. For the CDR3, the DNA is TGTGCCAGCAGCTTTGGGGGCTGGGGCTACACCTTC. This chain links TRBV7-9 with TRBJ1-2, with TRBD1 as a possible D gene (6 bases). V shed 3 bases and J shed 8 bases, with 10 bases lying between them. This CDR3 is built from 12 residues. Germline V gene lookup returns CDR1 SEHNR and CDR2 FQNEAQ (reference sequence).

This clone was detected only a few times. The V gene is TRBV9, the J gene TRBJ1-2; 10 nucleotides line up with TRBD1. Germline V gene data show CDR1 as SGDLS and CDR2 as YYNGEE. Unmatched junction bases numbered 2, after V lost 5 bases and J lost 4 bases. This CDR3 spans 13 amino acids. The CDR3 nucleotides are TGTGCCAGCAGACGGGACAGGGGCTATGGCTACACCTTC. It is translated as CASRRDRGYGYTF.

J is TRBJ1-2 and V is TRBV18; 7 bases match TRBD1. This CDR3 region has 17 residues. Germline V CDR1 and CDR2: KGHSH, LQKENI. The trim removed 3 bases at V and 0 bases at J, leaving 10 bases unmatched. The CDR3 DNA reads as TGTGCCAGCTCACCCGCAGGGGGATTCATCTCTAACTATGGCTACACCTTC. Translating gives CASSPAGGFISNYGYTF.

There are a few counts of this clone. This chain connects TRBV10-3 to TRBJ2-1; TRBD2 agrees at 8 bases. The junction had 3 bases not matched to a gene; V was cut back by 6 bases and J by 2 bases. The CDR3 extends over 14 amino acids. The germline gives CDR1 ENHRY, CDR2 SYGVKD. CDR3: CAIRELAAYNEQFF. Here the CDR3 DNA reads TGTGCCATCAGGGAACTAGCGGCCTACAATGAGCAGTTCTTC.

This chain uses TRBV7-9 with TRBJ2-7; 8 bases line up with TRBD1. The CDR3 contains 17 residues. Looked up from germline, CDR1 is SEHNR and CDR2 is FQNEAQ (reference sequence). Trimming took 5 bases from V and 4 from J; bases not matched to a gene: 16. CDR3 amino acids: CASSSPDRTGTSYEQYF. For the CDR3, the DNA is TGTGCCAGCAGCAGTCCAGACCGGACAGGGACCTCTTACGAGCAGTACTTC.

This clone was seen a handful of times. This sequence joins TRBV7-2 and TRBJ2-1; D is perhaps TRBD2 (6 bases). This CDR3 is built from 12 residues. In germline, CDR1 is SGHTA, CDR2 FQGNSA. Trimming took 10 bases from V and 9 from J, leaving 16 bases between them. The CDR3 DNA follows: TGTGCCACCAGGTGGAGGGGATCTGAGCAGTTCTTC. Its protein is CATRWRGSEQFF.

The chain combines TRBV23-1 with TRBJ1-2; the D is unclear. TRBV23-1 carries the ORF label, with uncertain function. Trimming took 6 bases from V and 3 from J, leaving 17 bases between them. The CDR3 loop spans 15 amino acids. The CDR3 region has the DNA TGCGCCAGCAGCCCGAGGCGGGTCCGACACTATGGCTACACCTTC. Protein product: CASSPRRVRHYGYTF.

V is TRBV2 and J is TRBJ1-2; tentative D call: TRBD1 (5 bases). The germline V gene has CDR1 SNHLY and CDR2 FYNNEI. Trimming shortened V by 5 bases and J by 1 base, and 8 bases separated the two germline ends. The CDR3 sequence is 13 residues long. The CDR3 DNA reads TGTGCCAGCAGTAGCGACAGTAACTATGGCTACACCTTC. Translation gives CASSSDSNYGYTF.

This chain links TRBV7-9 with TRBJ1-2, with 7 bases matching TRBD1. The germline gives CDR1 SEHNR, CDR2 FQNEAQ (reference sequence). The V and J ends lost 3 bases and 3 bases, in that order; junction bases with no gene match: 7. The CDR3 covers 15 residues. As DNA, the CDR3 is TGTGCCAGCAGCTTGCGACAGGGCTCCCACTATGGCTACACCTTC. Its translation is CASSLRQGSHYGYTF.

The chain is built from TRBV4-1 and TRBJ2-5; a weak D match, TRBD2 (5 bases). With the DNA end fitting TRBJ2-7 better, the J assignment may be wrong. Looked up from germline, CDR1 is MGHRA and CDR2 is YSYEKL. This CDR3 spans 14 amino acids. The CDR3 loop is CASSLGLGAYEQYF. CDR3 coding DNA: TGCGCCAGCAGCCTCGGACTGGGAGCCTACGAGCAGTACTTC.

The chain couples TRBV4-2 to TRBJ2-3, with 12 bases matching TRBD2. From germline, CDR1 is LGHNA and CDR2 YNFKEQ. The CDR3 runs to 17 residues. The V and J ends lost 0 bases and 9 bases, in that order; junction bases with no gene match: 10. The CDR3 coding sequence is TGTGCCAGCAGCCAAGATCCGGCTAGCGGGGGGGCCTCAACGCAGTATTTT. It specifies CASSQDPASGGASTQYF.

The chain employs TRBV19 and TRBJ2-5; 14 bases line up with TRBD2. CDR1 is LNHDA and CDR2 is SQIVND in the germline V gene (reference sequence). This CDR3 spans 17 amino acids. After removal of 5 bases from V and 6 bases from J, the junction contained 11 bases not matched to a gene. Written as DNA, the CDR3 is TGTGCCAGTAGTTCCTTGACTAGCGGGAGGGCCCTGAAGACCCAGTACTTC. Translated, it gives CASSSLTSGRALKTQYF.

The rearrangement uses TRBV7-9 and TRBJ1-1, with a tentative D call TRBD1 (6 bases). V was cut by 5 bases and J by 3 bases, with 16 bases left in between. CDR1 is SEHNR, CDR2 FQNEAQ, per germline (reference sequence). This CDR3 is built from 15 residues. The DNA for the CDR3 is TGTGCCAGCAGCCCCACCGAGGGGGAGTACACTGAAGCTTTCTTT. It translates to CASSPTEGEYTEAFF.

DNA of the CDR3: TGTGCCAGCAGTCTCAAACTTGTCTCCTACAATGAGCAGTTCTTC. This codes for CASSLKLVSYNEQFF. The chain is built from TRBV7-3 and TRBJ2-1; no clear D. This CDR3 is built from 15 residues. Germline loops: CDR1 SGHTA, CDR2 FQGTGA. V lost 6 bases and J lost 0, with 12 bases in between. Filled out from reference TRBV7-3 and TRBJ2-1, the complete variable domain reads GAGVSQTPSNKVTEKGKYVELRCDPISGHTALYWYRQSLGQGPEFLIYFQGTGAADDSGLPNDRFFAVRPEGSVSTLKIQRTERGDSAVYLCASSLKLVSYNEQFFGPGTRLTVL.